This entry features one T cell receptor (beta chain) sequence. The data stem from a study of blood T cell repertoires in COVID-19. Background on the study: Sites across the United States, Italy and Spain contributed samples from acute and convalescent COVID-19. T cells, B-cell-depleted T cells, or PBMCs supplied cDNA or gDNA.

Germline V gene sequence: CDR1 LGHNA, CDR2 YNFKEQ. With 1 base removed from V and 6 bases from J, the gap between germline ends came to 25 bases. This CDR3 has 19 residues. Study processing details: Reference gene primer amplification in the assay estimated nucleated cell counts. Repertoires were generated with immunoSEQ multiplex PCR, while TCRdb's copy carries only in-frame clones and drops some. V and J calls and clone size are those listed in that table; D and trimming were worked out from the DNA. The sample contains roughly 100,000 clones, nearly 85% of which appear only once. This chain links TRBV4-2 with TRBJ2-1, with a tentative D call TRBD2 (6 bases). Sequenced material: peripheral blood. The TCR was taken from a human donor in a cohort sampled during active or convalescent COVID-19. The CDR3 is CASSQGARDPTTRGNEQFF. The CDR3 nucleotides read TGTGCCAGCAGCCAAGGGGCGCGGGACCCTACTACGAGGGGCAATGAGCAGTTCTTC.